One and the same sample provided the 15 T cell receptor beta chains below, sequenced in a study of patients and donors after allogeneic stem cell transplantation. TCRdb reprocessed the RT-PCR reads with MiXCR, giving one entry per CDR3 protein. Here the sample spans about 24,000 distinct CDR3 sequences, around 29% being singletons. Source material: blood, either unsorted or a sorted T cell fraction (not recorded which). These receptors were taken from a human donor who was either an allogeneic HSCT recipient or a stem cell or donor lymphocyte infusion donor (not recorded which). It is not recorded whose cells these are; they may come from a transplant donor.

This clonotype came up a few times. The gene calls are TRBV20-1 and TRBJ1-1; weak D call: TRBD1 (5 bases). This CDR3 region has 14 residues. The ends were cut back, 5 bases at V and 10 bases at J, with 23 bases in the middle. Germline lookup yields CDR1 DFQATT and CDR2 SNEGSKA (reference sequence). In DNA, the CDR3 is TGCAGTGCTCCCCTTCCCAGGGCCGGTCCGACAGCTTTCTTT. It encodes CSAPLPRAGPTAFF.

V gene TRBV12-3 or TRBV12-4 combines with J gene TRBJ2-3, with D perhaps assigned TRBD1 or TRBD2 (5 bases each). V shed 3 bases and J shed 0 bases, with 7 bases lying between them. This CDR3 region has 14 residues. The CDR3, as DNA: TGTGCCAGCAGTTTGGGGGTGAGCACAGATACGCAGTATTTT. Protein sequence: CASSLGVSTDTQYF.

The chain has TRBV29-1 and TRBJ2-3, with D tentatively TRBD2 (5 bases). Between the trimmed V and J ends, which lost 4 bases and 2 bases, there was a span of 7 bases. The germline V gene encodes CDR1 SQVTM and CDR2 ANQGSEA. The CDR3 is 12 residues long. The CDR3 sequence: CSVGGNTDTQYF. In DNA, the CDR3 is TGCAGCGTTGGAGGGAACACAGATACGCAGTATTTT.

In this sample, this clonotype turned up many times. The rearrangement joins TRBV28 to TRBJ1-1; D is uncertain. CDR3 length equals 13 residues. Trimming cost V 2 bases and J 4 bases, with 8 bases left between them. Germline lookup yields CDR1 MDHEN and CDR2 SYDVKM. The DNA for the CDR3 is TGTGCCAGCAGTTTAGTAGGTTCCACTGAAGCTTTCTTT. Its translation: CASSLVGSTEAFF.

This clonotype appeared many times. The chain combines TRBV20-1 with TRBJ2-1; 7 nucleotides align to TRBD2. The CDR3 loop spans 14 amino acids. Per germline, CDR1 DFQATT and CDR2 SNEGSKA (reference sequence). The CDR3 DNA is TGCAGCCGGGCCGAAGGGACTATCTACAATGAGCAGTTCTTC. This gives the protein CSRAEGTIYNEQFF.

The chain couples TRBV7-3 to TRBJ1-1; D not resolved. Per the germline V gene, CDR1 is SGHTA and CDR2 is FQGTGA. V was shortened by 5 bases and J by 4 bases, with 11 bases between the two germline ends. This CDR3 region has 13 residues. The DNA for the CDR3 is TGTGCCAGCAGCCAGCAAGAAGGCACTGAAGCTTTCTTT. Protein sequence: CASSQQEGTEAFF.

This rearrangement joins TRBV7-9 to TRBJ2-5; no clear D. The germline gives CDR1 SEHNR, CDR2 FQNEAQ (reference sequence). Between the trimmed V and J ends, which lost 1 base and 5 bases, there was a span of 5 bases. This CDR3 is 12 amino acids long. The CDR3 is CASSLVGETQYF. The DNA of the CDR3 is TGTGCCAGCAGCTTAGTTGGGGAGACCCAGTACTTC.

The chain couples TRBV6-6 to TRBJ1-5; D is perhaps TRBD1 (5 bases). This CDR3 region has 16 residues. Germline CDR1 is MNHNY and CDR2 is SVGAGI (reference sequence). V lost 3 bases, J lost 4 bases, and 16 bases lay in between. In DNA form, the CDR3 reads TGTGCCAGCAGTTATGGTACAGGCCGTGCAAATCAGCCCCAGCATTTT. Translated: CASSYGTGRANQPQHF.

This clonotype was seen a handful of times. The chain recombines TRBV5-8 with TRBJ1-3; D remains ambiguous. This CDR3 is built from 16 residues. The V and J ends lost 3 bases and 0 bases respectively, with 13 bases between them. In germline, CDR1 is SGHTS, CDR2 YDEGEE. The CDR3 region has the DNA TGTGCCAGCAGCTGGACCGGGAGGAACTCTGGAAACACCATATATTTT. Protein sequence: CASSWTGRNSGNTIYF.

This clonotype was observed a handful of times. The chain has TRBV7-2 and TRBJ1-1; no clear D. Trimming left V 6 bases short and J 0 bases short, with 11 bases between. CDR3 length: 14 residues. Per germline, CDR1 SGHTA and CDR2 FQGNSA. CDR3 nucleotide sequence: TGTGCCAGCAGAAGGGCCTTAATGAACACTGAAGCTTTCTTT. Encoded protein: CASRRALMNTEAFF.

The chain uses TRBV11-1 and TRBJ2-7; D uncertain. Germline V lookup: CDR1 SGHAT, CDR2 FQDESV (reference sequence). The V gene lost 3 bases and the J gene lost 2 bases, with 8 bases spanning the gap. This CDR3 region has 13 residues. CDR3 DNA sequence: TGTGCCAGCAGCTTTCCTGGGGCCTACGAGCAGTACGTC. It codes for CASSFPGAYEQYV.

In the case of this clonotype: This may come from a read error, since a much larger clone is one base off. This chain joins TRBV24-1 and TRBJ1-5; D gene uncertain. The CDR3 covers 13 residues. Germline V gives CDR1 KGHDR, CDR2 SFDVKD. V gave up 2 bases and J gave up 12 bases, with 13 bases separating them. In DNA, the CDR3 is TGTGCCACCAGTGATTGCCCCCCAAAAGGCCAGCATTTT. This gives the protein CATSDCPPKGQHF.

This clonotype rates as medium-sized. The rearrangement joins TRBV12-3 or TRBV12-4 to TRBJ2-3; the match to TRBD2 covers 8 bases. The length of the CDR3 is 15 residues. The V segment lost 6 bases and the J segment 3 bases; nucleotides outside the gene matches: 8. The CDR3: CASSPRGGRTDTQYF. In nucleotides, the CDR3 is TGTGCCAGCAGCCCTCGGGGGGGAAGGACAGATACGCAGTATTTT.

J is TRBJ1-5 and V is TRBV24-1; 9 nucleotides align to TRBD1. V was clipped by 6 bases and J by 4 bases; unmatched bases: 6. The CDR3 length is 15 residues. Germline CDR1 and CDR2: KGHDR and SFDVKD. The CDR3 loop reads CATSPGQGVNQPQHF. The CDR3 DNA reads as TGTGCCACCAGTCCGGGACAGGGTGTTAATCAGCCCCAGCATTTT.

The chain employs TRBV2 and TRBJ1-6, with D possibly TRBD1 on 5 matching bases. The ends were cut back, 7 bases at V and 12 bases at J, with 19 bases in the middle. The CDR3 length is 14 residues. From germline, CDR1 is SNHLY and CDR2 FYNNEI. In nucleotides, the CDR3 is TGTGCCAGCAACCGGGACCGGATGAATCTACCCCTCCACTTT. Its translation: CASNRDRMNLPLHF.